This T cell receptor (beta chain) is drawn from a study of blood T cell repertoires in COVID-19. On the study more broadly: Acute and convalescent COVID-19 specimens originated in the United States, Italy and Spain. Nucleic acid was either cDNA or gDNA, and it came from T cells, B-cell-depleted T cells, or PBMCs.

The CDR3 has 20 amino acids. Looked up from germline, CDR1 is MGHRA and CDR2 is YSYEKL. Trimming stripped 1 base from V and 0 bases from J, with 23 bases between. Study processing details: The assay estimated nucleated cells by amplifying reference gene primers. Produced via immunoSEQ multiplex PCR; TCRdb's table is partial and in-frame only. That table gives V, J and clone size, and the DNA gave D and trimming. This sample has 95,000 to 120,000 clones, with 65% to 85% found just once. Sequencing was performed on peripheral blood. V gene TRBV4-1 combines with J gene TRBJ2-3; D perhaps matches TRBD2 (5 bases). This clonotype was sampled from a man between 45 and 60 years old with acute or convalescent COVID-19. The CDR3 DNA sequence: TGCGCCAGCAGCCAAGCCCTGCCCCGGACTCGCCCGGATAGCACAGATACGCAGTATTTT. This translates into CASSQALPRTRPDSTDTQYF.